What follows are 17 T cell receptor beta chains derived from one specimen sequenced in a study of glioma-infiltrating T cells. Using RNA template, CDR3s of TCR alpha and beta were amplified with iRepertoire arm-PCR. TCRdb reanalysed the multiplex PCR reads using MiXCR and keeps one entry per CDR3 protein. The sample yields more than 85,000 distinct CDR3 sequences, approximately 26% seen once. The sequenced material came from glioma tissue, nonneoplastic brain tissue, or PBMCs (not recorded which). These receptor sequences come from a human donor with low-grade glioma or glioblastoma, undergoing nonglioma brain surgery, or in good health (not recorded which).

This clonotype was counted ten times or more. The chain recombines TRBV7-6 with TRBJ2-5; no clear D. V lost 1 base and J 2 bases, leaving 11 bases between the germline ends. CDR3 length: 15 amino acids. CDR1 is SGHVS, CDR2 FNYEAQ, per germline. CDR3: CASSLGIASQETQYF. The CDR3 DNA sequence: TGTGCCAGCAGCTTAGGGATAGCCTCACAAGAGACCCAGTACTTC.

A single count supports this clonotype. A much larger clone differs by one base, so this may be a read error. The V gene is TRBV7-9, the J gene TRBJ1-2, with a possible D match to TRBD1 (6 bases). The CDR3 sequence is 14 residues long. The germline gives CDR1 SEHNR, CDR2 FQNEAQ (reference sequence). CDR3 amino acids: CASGLAQGRYGYTF. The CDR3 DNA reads TGTGCCAGCGGCTTAGCACAGGGACGCTATGGCTACACCTTC.

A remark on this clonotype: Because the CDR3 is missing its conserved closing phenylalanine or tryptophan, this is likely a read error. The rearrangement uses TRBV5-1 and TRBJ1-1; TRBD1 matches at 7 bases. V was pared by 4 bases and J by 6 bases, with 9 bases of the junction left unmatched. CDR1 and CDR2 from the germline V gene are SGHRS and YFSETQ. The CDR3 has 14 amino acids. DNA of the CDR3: TGCGCCAGCAGCCGTCCGGGACAGTACGCTGAAGCTTTCTCT. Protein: CASSRPGQYAEAFS.

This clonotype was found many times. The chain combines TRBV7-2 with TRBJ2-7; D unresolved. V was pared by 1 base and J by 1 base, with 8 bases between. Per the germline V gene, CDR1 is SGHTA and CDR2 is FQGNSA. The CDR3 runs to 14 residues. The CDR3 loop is CASSLGGMSYEQYF. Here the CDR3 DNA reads TGTGCCAGCAGCTTAGGAGGCATGTCCTACGAGCAGTACTTC. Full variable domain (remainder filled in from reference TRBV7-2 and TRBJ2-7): GAGVSQSPSNKVTEKGKDVELRCDPISGHTALYWYRQSLGQGLEFLIYFQGNSAPDKSGLPSDRFSAERTGGSVSTLTIQRTQQEDSAVYLCASSLGGMSYEQYFGPGTRLTVT.

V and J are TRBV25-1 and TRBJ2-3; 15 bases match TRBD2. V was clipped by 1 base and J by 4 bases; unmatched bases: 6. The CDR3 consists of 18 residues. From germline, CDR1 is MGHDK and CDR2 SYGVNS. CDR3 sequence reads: CASSEFPGLAGGADTQYF. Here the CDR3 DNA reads TGTGCCAGCAGTGAATTCCCTGGACTAGCGGGAGGGGCAGATACGCAGTATTTT.

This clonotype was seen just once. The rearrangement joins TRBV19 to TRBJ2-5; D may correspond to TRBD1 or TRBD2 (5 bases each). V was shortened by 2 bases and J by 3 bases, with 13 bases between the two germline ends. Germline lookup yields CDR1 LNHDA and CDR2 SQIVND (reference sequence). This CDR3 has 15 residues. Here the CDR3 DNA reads TGTGCCAGTAGTATAACGGGGCGTGGGGAAGAGACCCAGTACTTC. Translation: CASSITGRGEETQYF.

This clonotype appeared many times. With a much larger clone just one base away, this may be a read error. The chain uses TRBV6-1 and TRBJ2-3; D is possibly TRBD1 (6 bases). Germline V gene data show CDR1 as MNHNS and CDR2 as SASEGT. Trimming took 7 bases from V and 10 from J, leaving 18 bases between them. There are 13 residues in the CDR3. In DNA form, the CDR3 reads TGTGCCAGCATCCTGGATGGGGGCGGTGCGCAGTATTTT. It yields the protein CASILDGGGAQYF.

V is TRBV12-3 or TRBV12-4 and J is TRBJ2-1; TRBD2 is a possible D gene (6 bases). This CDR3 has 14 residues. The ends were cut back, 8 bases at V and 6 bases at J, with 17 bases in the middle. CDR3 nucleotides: TGTGCCAGCTCCACCCCGACTAGACCCAATGAGCAGTTCTTC. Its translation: CASSTPTRPNEQFF.

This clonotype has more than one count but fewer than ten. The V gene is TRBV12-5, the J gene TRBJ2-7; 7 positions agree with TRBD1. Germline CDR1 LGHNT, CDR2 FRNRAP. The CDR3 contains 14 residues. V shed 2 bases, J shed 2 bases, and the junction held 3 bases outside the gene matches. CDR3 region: CASGLFQGAYEQYF. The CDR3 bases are TGTGCTAGTGGTTTGTTTCAGGGGGCCTACGAGCAGTACTTC.

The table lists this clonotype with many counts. CDR3 sequence reads: CASSFTRSEQYF. The CDR3 DNA reads as TGTGCCAGCAGTTTTACCCGATCGGAGCAGTACTTC. This sequence joins TRBV6-2 or TRBV6-3 and TRBJ2-7, with no clear D. The germline V and J ends were trimmed by 4 bases and 7 bases, with 11 bases remaining between them. The CDR3 loop spans 12 amino acids. The germline V gene has CDR1 MNHEY and CDR2 SVGEGT.

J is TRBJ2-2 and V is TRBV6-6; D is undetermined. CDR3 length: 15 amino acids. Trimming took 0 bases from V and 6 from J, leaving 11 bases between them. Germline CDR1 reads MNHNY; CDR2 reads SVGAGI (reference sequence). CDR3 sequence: CASSYSALPPGELFF. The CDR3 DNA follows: TGTGCCAGCAGTTACTCAGCCTTGCCCCCCGGGGAGCTGTTTTTT.

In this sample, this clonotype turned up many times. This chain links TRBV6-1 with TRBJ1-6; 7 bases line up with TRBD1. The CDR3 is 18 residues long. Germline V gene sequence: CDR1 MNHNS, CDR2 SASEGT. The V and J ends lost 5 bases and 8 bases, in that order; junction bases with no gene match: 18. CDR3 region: CASSPRILYRDSHSPLHF. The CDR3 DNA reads TGTGCCAGCAGTCCCCGGATCTTATACCGGGACAGCCATTCACCCCTCCACTTT.

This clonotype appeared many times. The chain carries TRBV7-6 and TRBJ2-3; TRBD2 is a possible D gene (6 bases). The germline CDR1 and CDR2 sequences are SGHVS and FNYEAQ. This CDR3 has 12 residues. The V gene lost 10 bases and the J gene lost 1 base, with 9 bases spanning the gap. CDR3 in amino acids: CATGVGTDTQYF. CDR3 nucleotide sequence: TGTGCCACGGGGGTGGGCACAGATACGCAGTATTTT.

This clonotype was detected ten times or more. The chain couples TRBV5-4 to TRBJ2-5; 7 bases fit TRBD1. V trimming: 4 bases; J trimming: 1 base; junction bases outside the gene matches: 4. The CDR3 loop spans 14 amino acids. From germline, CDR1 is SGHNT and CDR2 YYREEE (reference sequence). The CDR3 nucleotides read TGTGCCAGCAGCCACGGGACAGTCCAAGAGACCCAGTACTTC. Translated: CASSHGTVQETQYF.

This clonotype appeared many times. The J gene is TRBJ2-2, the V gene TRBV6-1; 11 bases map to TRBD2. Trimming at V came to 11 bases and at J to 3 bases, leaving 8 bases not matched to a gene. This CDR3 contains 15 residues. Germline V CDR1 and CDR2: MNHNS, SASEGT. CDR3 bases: TGTGCCGGCCATCGGACTAGCGGGTACACCGGGGAGCTGTTTTTT. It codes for CAGHRTSGYTGELFF.

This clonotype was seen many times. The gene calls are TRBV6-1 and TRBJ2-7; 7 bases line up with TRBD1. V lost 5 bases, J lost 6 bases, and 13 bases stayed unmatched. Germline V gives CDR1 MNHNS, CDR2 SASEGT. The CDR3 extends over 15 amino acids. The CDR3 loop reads CASSTHDRDGSEQYF. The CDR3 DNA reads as TGTGCCAGCAGTACCCACGACAGGGATGGTAGCGAGCAGTACTTC.

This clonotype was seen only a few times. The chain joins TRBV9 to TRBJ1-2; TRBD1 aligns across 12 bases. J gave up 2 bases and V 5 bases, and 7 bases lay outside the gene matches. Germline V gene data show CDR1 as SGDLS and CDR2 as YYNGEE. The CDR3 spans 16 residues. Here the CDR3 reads CASRDTGTGGNYGYTF. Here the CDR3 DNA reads TGTGCCAGCAGAGACACCGGGACAGGGGGCAACTATGGCTACACCTTC. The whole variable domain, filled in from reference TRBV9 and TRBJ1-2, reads DSGVTQTPKHLITATGQRVTLRCSPRSGDLSVYWYQQSLDQGLQFLIQYYNGEERAKGNILERFSAQQFPDLHSELNLSSLELGDSALYFCASRDTGTGGNYGYTFGSGTRLTVV.